The 5 T cell receptor beta chains reported below all come from one sample, sequenced in a study of T cells in Graves' hyperthyroidism and ophthalmopathy. Template material for amplifying TCR beta CDR3 regions consisted of RNA transcripts. First-round RT-PCR targeting the TCR CDR3 was performed with the HTBI primer set. MiXCR, applied by TCRdb to the multiplex PCR reads, yields one record per CDR3 protein. Here the sample spans roughly 600,000 distinct CDR3 sequences, about 14% being singletons. Specimen: blood. Receptors originate from a woman aged 45-60 years with Graves' ophthalmopathy.

The V gene is TRBV30, the J gene TRBJ1-2; D perhaps matches TRBD1 (5 bases). Trimming took 3 bases from V and 2 from J, leaving 16 bases between them. The germline CDR1 and CDR2 sequences are GTSNPN and SVGIG (reference sequence). The CDR3 is 15 amino acids. The CDR3 sequence is CAWRPAGVVNYGYTF. In DNA, the CDR3 is TGTGCCTGGAGGCCGGCGGGGGTAGTAAACTATGGCTACACCTTC.

This clonotype appeared many times. This chain connects TRBV7-2 to TRBJ2-6; 7 nucleotides line up with TRBD1. This CDR3 has 17 amino acids. Germline CDR1 reads SGHTA; CDR2 reads FQGNSA. The V and J ends lost 1 base and 2 bases, in that order; junction bases with no gene match: 5. The DNA of the CDR3 is TGTGCCAGCAGCTTAGTGGGACAGACCACTGGGGCCAACGTCCTGACTTTC. This codes for CASSLVGQTTGANVLTF.

This clonotype has at least ten counts. V usage is TRBV20-1 and J usage is TRBJ1-5; possibly TRBD1 for D (5 bases). Germline-derived CDR1 and CDR2 are DFQATT and SNEGSKA (reference sequence). This CDR3 is built from 13 residues. The V gene lost 3 bases and the J gene lost 7 bases, with 13 bases spanning the gap. The CDR3 region has the DNA TGCAGTGCTAGGCTATCAAGGGGCCAGCCCCAGCATTTT. Amino acid sequence: CSARLSRGQPQHF.

This clonotype was picked up many times. The chain employs TRBV28 and TRBJ2-1; 10 bases fit TRBD1. This CDR3 is 15 amino acids long. With 5 bases clipped from V and 4 bases from J, the junction kept 5 bases outside the gene matches. Per germline, CDR1 MDHEN and CDR2 SYDVKM. The CDR3 nucleotides are TGTGCCAGCAGTCGGGGGACAGGGGAATACAATGAGCAGTTCTTC. Protein: CASSRGTGEYNEQFF.

The chain has TRBV7-9 and TRBJ2-1, with TRBD2 matching 7 bases. V gave up 8 bases and J gave up 7 bases; unmatched junction bases: 5. The germline CDR1 and CDR2 sequences are SEHNR and FQNEAQ (reference sequence). This CDR3 is 12 amino acids long. In nucleotides, the CDR3 is TGTGCCAGCGGGCGGGAGATGAATGAGCAGTTCTTC. Translating it yields CASGREMNEQFF.